These 32 T cell receptor beta chains were all obtained from the same sample, sequenced in a study of PD-L1 blockade in urothelial cancer. Sequencing was performed with immunoSEQ multiplex PCR; in TCRdb, only in-frame clones are kept and a portion is missing. The data hold 50,000 or so clones, with under 85% observed a single time. Documented time point: peripheral blood 6 weeks after treatment start. The sample was PBMCs, taken around atezolizumab (anti-PD-L1) treatment. The origin of the receptors is a man over 45 with urothelial cancer.

CDR3: CASGTFLTYEQYF. In nucleotides, the CDR3 is TGCGCCAGCGGGACATTCCTTACCTACGAGCAGTACTTC. The chain has TRBV10-2 and TRBJ2-7, with D possibly TRBD1 on 6 matching bases. Trimming took off 8 bases at V and 2 bases at J, with 13 bases between the two ends. CDR3 size: 13 residues. Germline V gene sequence: CDR1 WSHSY, CDR2 SAAADI.

J is TRBJ2-7 and V is TRBV30, with D possibly matching TRBD1 (5 bases). This CDR3 contains 14 residues. Per germline, CDR1 GTSNPN and CDR2 SVGIG (reference sequence). The ends were cut back, 0 bases at V and 9 bases at J, with 18 bases in the middle. CDR3 amino acids: CAWSVKGARPRQYF. DNA of the CDR3: TGTGCCTGGAGTGTAAAAGGGGCCCGCCCGCGGCAGTACTTC.

This clone was observed once. The chain joins TRBV19 to TRBJ2-7; no clear D. The CDR3 consists of 11 residues. Germline lookup yields CDR1 LNHDA and CDR2 SQIVND (reference sequence). Trimming pared 0 bases from V and 6 bases from J, leaving 3 bases between. Here the CDR3 DNA reads TGTGCCAGTAGTATAGATCGCGAGCAGTACTTC. This encodes CASSIDREQYF.

V and J are TRBV27 and TRBJ2-5; TRBD1 aligns across 9 bases. Germline-derived CDR1 and CDR2 are MNHEY and SMNVEV (reference sequence). The CDR3 totals 14 residues. Trimming cost V 4 bases and J 4 bases; bases outside gene matches: 4. The CDR3, as DNA: TGTGCCAGCAGTTGGGGACAGGGTGGAGAGACCCAGTACTTC. Protein product: CASSWGQGGETQYF.

The chain employs TRBV27 and TRBJ1-5; TRBD1 matches 7 bases. The CDR3 totals 14 residues. Germline CDR1 is MNHEY and CDR2 is SMNVEV (reference sequence). V lost 6 bases, J lost 2 bases, and 4 bases stayed unmatched. DNA of the CDR3: TGTGCCAGCAGCCCAGACAGGGGCAATCAGCCCCAGCATTTT. It encodes CASSPDRGNQPQHF.

The chain is built from TRBV6-5 and TRBJ1-3; TRBD1 might be the D (5 bases). The germline V and J ends were trimmed by 4 bases and 4 bases, with 17 bases remaining between them. The CDR3 is made up of 16 amino acids. Per germline, CDR1 MNHEY and CDR2 SVGAGI. In DNA, the CDR3 is TGTGCCAGCAGTTCCCCTGGGGCGGGGCCGGGAAACACCATATATTTT. Translated, it gives CASSSPGAGPGNTIYF.

This sequence joins TRBV27 and TRBJ2-1; 14 bases line up with TRBD2. V lost 7 bases to trimming and J lost 6 bases; unmatched junction nucleotides: 8. Germline V gene lookup returns CDR1 MNHEY and CDR2 SMNVEV (reference sequence). The CDR3 sequence is 16 residues long. CDR3 in amino acids: CASTYLTSGGGNEQFF. The CDR3 DNA is TGTGCCAGCACCTACCTGACTAGCGGGGGGGGCAATGAGCAGTTCTTC.

Comments on this clone: The same CDR3 arises from other DNA sequences in this sample as well. The chain uses TRBV7-9 and TRBJ1-1; no firm D call. The CDR3 consists of 11 residues. The germline V gene has CDR1 SEHNR and CDR2 FQNEAQ (reference sequence). V gave up 5 bases and J gave up 4 bases, with 5 bases separating them. The CDR3 here is CASSTSTEAFF. The CDR3 DNA reads as TGTGCCAGCAGCACGAGCACTGAAGCTTTCTTT. Full variable domain (remainder filled in from reference TRBV7-9 and TRBJ1-1): DTGVSQNPRHKITKRGQNVTFRCDPISEHNRLYWYRQTLGQGPEFLTYFQNEAQLEKSRLLSDRFSAERPKGSFSTLEIQRTEQGDSAMYLCASSTSTEAFFGQGTRLTVV.

This chain uses TRBV7-8 with TRBJ2-1, with D tentatively TRBD2 (6 bases). The CDR3 is 13 residues long. CDR1 is SGHVS and CDR2 is FQNEAQ in the germline V gene. Trimming shortened V by 4 bases and J by 6 bases, and 10 bases separated the two germline ends. CDR3 nucleotides: TGTGCCAGCAGCTGGAGGGGCCCCAATGAGCAGTTCTTC. As protein: CASSWRGPNEQFF. The full variable domain, its missing parts supplied by reference TRBV7-8 and TRBJ2-1, is GAGVSQSPRYKVAKRGQDVALRCDPISGHVSLFWYQQALGQGPEFLTYFQNEAQLDKSGLPSDRFFAERPEGSVSTLKIQRTQQEDSAVYLCASSWRGPNEQFFGPGTRLTVL.

This clone was seen just once. This chain joins TRBV28 and TRBJ1-3; TRBD1 agrees at 7 bases. V lost 5 bases and J lost 1; bases outside the gene matches: 5. This CDR3 region has 15 residues. The germline V gene has CDR1 MDHEN and CDR2 SYDVKM. The CDR3 bases are TGTGCCAGCAGTCCAGGGGGAGTTTCTGGAAACACCATATATTTT. Residues: CASSPGGVSGNTIYF.

J is TRBJ2-7 and V is TRBV13; 8 bases are a match to TRBD1. CDR1 is PRHDT and CDR2 is FYEKMQ in the germline V gene (reference sequence). The CDR3 has 13 residues. V trimming: 10 bases; J trimming: 5 bases; junction bases outside the gene matches: 10. The CDR3 here is CATGIRGRNEQYF. Written as DNA, the CDR3 is TGTGCCACAGGAATCAGGGGGCGGAACGAGCAGTACTTC.

This sequence joins TRBV25-1 and TRBJ2-3, with TRBD2 matching 12 bases. The CDR3 is made up of 15 amino acids. Unmatched junction bases numbered 6, after V lost 6 bases and J lost 5 bases. Germline-derived CDR1 and CDR2 are MGHDK and SYGVNS. The CDR3 region has the DNA TGTGCCAGCAGGGCGACTAGCGGGGGACGAGATACGCAGTATTTT. Its translation: CASRATSGGRDTQYF.

The J gene is TRBJ2-5, the V gene TRBV29-1, with 15 bases that match TRBD2. Germline trimming cut 1 base from V and 5 bases from J; bases unmatched to any gene: 5. Germline lookup yields CDR1 SQVTM and CDR2 ANQGSEA. This CDR3 contains 16 residues. CDR3 in DNA: TGCAGCGTTGAAGGGACTAGCGGGGGGGGATTGGAGACCCAGTACTTC. It is translated as CSVEGTSGGGLETQYF.

V gene TRBV19 combines with J gene TRBJ1-2, with TRBD1 matching 8 bases. The CDR3 has 15 residues. V lost 6 bases to trimming and J lost 2 bases; unmatched junction nucleotides: 8. The germline V gene has CDR1 LNHDA and CDR2 SQIVND (reference sequence). The CDR3 here is CASSLNRGWNYGYTF. CDR3 DNA sequence: TGTGCCAGTAGCTTAAACAGGGGGTGGAACTATGGCTACACCTTC. Combining the CDR3 with reference TRBV19 and TRBJ1-2 gives the whole variable domain DGGITQSPKYLFRKEGQNVTLSCEQNLNHDAMYWYRQDPGQGLRLIYYSQIVNDFQKGDIAEGYSVSREKKESFPLTVTSAQKNPTAFYLCASSLNRGWNYGYTFGSGTRLTVV.

The gene calls are TRBV28 and TRBJ1-1; D may be TRBD1 (5 bases). Germline CDR1 and CDR2: MDHEN and SYDVKM. This CDR3 comprises 13 residues. V shed 5 bases and J shed 6 bases, with 13 bases lying between them. The CDR3 DNA follows: TGTGCCAGCAGTCCATGGGGGGGGGCTGAAGCTTTCTTT. It specifies CASSPWGGAEAFF.

The rearrangement joins TRBV14 to TRBJ2-7, with 11 bases that match TRBD2. The CDR3 is 14 amino acids. Germline assignment: CDR1 SGHDN and CDR2 FVKESK. Trimming at V came to 3 bases and at J to 7 bases, leaving 5 bases not matched to a gene. DNA for the CDR3: TGTGCCAGCAGCCACGTTAGCGGGAGGGAAGAGCAGTACTTC. It yields the protein CASSHVSGREEQYF.

The gene calls are TRBV7-2 and TRBJ2-1; no clear D gene. In germline, CDR1 is SGHTA, CDR2 FQGNSA. V gave up 5 bases and J gave up 7 bases, with 15 bases separating them. The CDR3 has 14 residues. The CDR3 coding sequence is TGTGCCAGCAGCACAGATGCAATTGGAAATGAGCAGTTCTTC. Translation: CASSTDAIGNEQFF.

This clone appeared many times. J is TRBJ1-6 and V is TRBV6-6; D perhaps matches TRBD1 (5 bases). Germline values: CDR1 MNHNY, CDR2 SVGAGI (reference sequence). V was trimmed by 6 bases and J by 9 bases, leaving 15 bases between them. The CDR3 spans 14 residues. The CDR3 nucleotides are TGTGCCAGCAGGCCCAAGGGGCAGGGTTCACCCCTCCACTTT. It is translated as CASRPKGQGSPLHF.

The chain couples TRBV6-1 to TRBJ1-5, with D hard to call. The germline CDR1 and CDR2 sequences are MNHNS and SASEGT. The CDR3 runs 13 residues. V was pared by 2 bases and J by 5 bases, with 7 bases between. The chain's CDR3 is CASSESFDQPQHF. CDR3 bases: TGTGCCAGCAGTGAAAGCTTCGATCAGCCCCAGCATTTT.

The V gene is TRBV27, the J gene TRBJ2-7; 9 positions match TRBD1. V gave up 6 bases and J gave up 0 bases; unmatched junction bases: 6. The germline V gene encodes CDR1 MNHEY and CDR2 SMNVEV (reference sequence). CDR3 length equals 15 residues. The DNA of the CDR3 is TGTGCCAGCAGCGATTGGACAGGGGACTCCTACGAGCAGTACTTC. Translating gives CASSDWTGDSYEQYF.

The V and J genes are TRBV4-3 and TRBJ2-3, with 9 bases that match TRBD2. Germline CDR1 is LGHNA and CDR2 is YSLEER. With V trimmed by 1 base and J by 7 bases, 12 bases remained unmatched. The CDR3 is 17 amino acids. The CDR3 nucleotides are TGCGCCAGCAGCCAAGGATTACTAGCGGGTGCGGGGAATACGCAGTATTTT. This sequence encodes CASSQGLLAGAGNTQYF.

J is TRBJ2-3 and V is TRBV12-5; 7 bases map to TRBD1. Germline CDR1 and CDR2: LGHNT and FRNRAP. V shed 0 bases, J shed 6 bases, and the junction held 9 bases outside the gene matches. The CDR3 extends over 16 amino acids. CDR3 protein: CASGLVSTGARDTQYF. The CDR3 DNA reads TGTGCTAGTGGTTTGGTATCTACAGGGGCTCGGGATACGCAGTATTTT.

CDR3 loop: CTSSQGGTSVVGEQFF. As DNA, the CDR3 is TGCACCAGCAGCCAAGGAGGGACTAGCGTTGTGGGTGAGCAGTTCTTC. This sequence joins TRBV1 and TRBJ2-1; whether TRBD2, the table's D call, matches the DNA was not checked. TRBV1 is flagged as a pseudogene. The CDR3 runs 16 residues.

The chain uses TRBV28 and TRBJ2-5; a weak D match, TRBD2 (6 bases). This CDR3 comprises 18 residues. V was shortened by 3 bases and J by 1 base, with 21 bases between the two germline ends. In germline, CDR1 is MDHEN, CDR2 SYDVKM. This CDR3 reads CASSLTPRGGFSQETQYF. The DNA of the CDR3 is TGTGCCAGCAGTTTGACCCCCCGGGGAGGTTTTAGCCAAGAGACCCAGTACTTC.

The gene calls are TRBV6-5 and TRBJ2-2; D not certain. The CDR3 is made up of 15 amino acids. V was clipped by 6 bases and J by 2 bases, with 13 bases between them. Germline CDR1 and CDR2: MNHEY and SVGAGI. This CDR3 reads CASSLKKRNTGELFF. The CDR3 bases are TGTGCCAGCAGCCTAAAGAAGCGAAACACCGGGGAGCTGTTTTTT.

In this sample, this clone turned up a few times. This chain connects TRBV5-6 to TRBJ2-5, with D possibly matching TRBD1 (6 bases). Trimming left V 4 bases short and J 1 base short, with 20 bases between. CDR1 and CDR2 from the germline V gene are SGHDT and YYEEEE. The CDR3 runs 17 residues. As DNA, the CDR3 is TGTGCCAGCAGCCCCCCCAGTCTGACAGGTCTCCAAGAGACCCAGTACTTC. Protein sequence: CASSPPSLTGLQETQYF.

The chain has TRBV13 and TRBJ2-1; D call uncertain. This CDR3 region has 12 residues. V was pared by 5 bases and J by 6 bases, with 8 bases between. The V gene's germline CDR1 is PRHDT and CDR2 FYEKMQ (reference sequence). CDR3 loop: CASSLDRNEQFF. The CDR3 DNA follows: TGTGCCAGCAGCCTAGATCGCAATGAGCAGTTCTTC. The full variable domain, with the rest looked up from reference TRBV13 and TRBJ2-1, is AAGVIQSPRHLIKEKRETATLKCYPIPRHDTVYWYQQGPGQDPQFLISFYEKMQSDKGSIPDRFSAQQFSDYHSELNMSSLELGDSALYFCASSLDRNEQFFGPGTRLTVL.

The CDR3 sequence: CASRLPGQVPYNEQFF. The CDR3 DNA is TGTGCCAGCAGATTACCGGGACAGGTCCCCTACAATGAGCAGTTCTTC. The chain joins TRBV5-4 to TRBJ2-1, with TRBD1 matching over 8 bases. This CDR3 has 16 residues. The V gene end was trimmed by 5 bases and the J gene end by 2 bases; junction bases not matched to a gene: 9. The germline gives CDR1 SGHNT, CDR2 YYREEE (reference sequence).

The chain links TRBV4-3 to TRBJ2-1; possible D gene TRBD2, 6 bases. The V end lost 4 bases, the J end lost 5 bases, and 18 bases lay between the germline ends. The germline gives CDR1 LGHNA, CDR2 YSLEER. This CDR3 is 16 amino acids long. The CDR3: CASSLRIAANHNEQFF. CDR3 nucleotide sequence: TGCGCCAGCAGCCTCAGAATAGCGGCTAACCACAATGAGCAGTTCTTC.

This clone was counted once. The J gene is TRBJ1-4, the V gene TRBV5-8; D call uncertain. The CDR3 runs to 13 residues. Trimming pared 0 bases from V and 7 bases from J, leaving 7 bases between. Per germline, CDR1 SGHTS and CDR2 YDEGEE. This CDR3 reads CASSLVLVEKLFF. In nucleotides, the CDR3 is TGTGCCAGCAGCTTGGTCCTTGTTGAAAAACTGTTTTTT.

The rearrangement uses TRBV6-5 and TRBJ1-1; 8 bases map to TRBD1. V shed 6 bases, J shed 2 bases, and the junction held 5 bases outside the gene matches. This CDR3 comprises 14 residues. The germline gives CDR1 MNHEY, CDR2 SVGAGI. The CDR3 coding sequence is TGTGCCAGCAGGGGGACAGGACGCAACACTGAAGCTTTCTTT. It yields the protein CASRGTGRNTEAFF.

The genes are TRBV4-1 and TRBJ2-7; 11 bases align to TRBD2. Germline CDR1 is MGHRA and CDR2 is YSYEKL. The V gene end was trimmed by 2 bases and the J gene end by 2 bases; junction bases not matched to a gene: 2. This CDR3 has 15 residues. The DNA for the CDR3 is TGCGCCAGCAGCCAAACGACTAGCGGGACCTACGAGCAGTACTTC. This codes for CASSQTTSGTYEQYF.